Listed below are T cell receptor beta chains from one sample, sequenced in a study of T cells in Graves' hyperthyroidism and ophthalmopathy. TCRdb itself ran the multiplex PCR reads through MiXCR, one entry per CDR3 protein. The sample shows about 380,000 distinct CDR3 sequences, approximately 15% of them seen only once. Sequencing was carried out using blood. These receptors were obtained from a woman in her sixties or seventies with Graves' hyperthyroidism. Both conserved end residues are part of each CDR3. A D gene is named only where the DNA matches it firmly. Clone size is shown for a subset of rows, as once, few, many or a class of expanded clone.

clone_size j_call d_call v_call cdr3_aa cdr3_nt
many TRBJ1-4 . TRBV18 CASSPRTATNEKLFF TGTGCCAGCAGCCCCCGAACGGCAACTAATGAAAAACTGTTTTTT
. TRBJ2-1 TRBD2 TRBV5-1 CASSLGLAGRSYNEQFF TGCGCCAGCAGCTTAGGACTAGCGGGACGCTCCTACAATGAGCAGTTCTTC
many TRBJ2-7 . TRBV9 CASSVEGNSYEQYF TGTGCCAGCAGCGTAGAAGGGAATTCCTACGAGCAGTACTTC
many TRBJ2-5 TRBD1 TRBV24-1 CATSDSDRAGETQYF TGTGCCACCAGTGATTCCGACAGGGCGGGAGAGACCCAGTACTTC
. TRBJ2-5 TRBD2 TRBV5-1 CASSPGLAGAGGETQYF TGCGCCAGCAGCCCCGGACTAGCGGGAGCGGGAGGAGAGACCCAGTACTTC
few TRBJ1-5 TRBD1 TRBV19 CASTRTGDWNQPQHF TGTGCCAGTACCAGGACAGGGGACTGGAATCAGCCCCAGCATTTT
many TRBJ1-1 . TRBV4-1 CASSPGPSGANTEAFF TGCGCCAGCAGCCCCGGTCCCTCAGGAGCGAACACTGAAGCTTTCTTT
many TRBJ2-2 . TRBV7-3 CASSLTRNTGELFF TGTGCCAGCAGCCTCACTAGGAACACCGGGGAGCTGTTTTTT
. TRBJ2-3 TRBD2 TRBV24-1 CATSDSPGLAGFLATDTQYF TGTGCCACCAGTGATTCCCCGGGACTAGCGGGATTTCTTGCCACAGATACGCAGTATTTT
few TRBJ2-7 . TRBV6-1 CASKTGSSYEQYF TGTGCCAGCAAAACGGGGAGCTCCTACGAGCAGTACTTC
many TRBJ2-3 TRBD2 TRBV2 CASSLYNSGAGVAQYF TGTGCCAGCAGTCTGTATAATAGCGGGGCCGGAGTTGCGCAGTATTTT
many TRBJ2-7 . TRBV6-1 CASSANLGSYEQYF TGTGCCAGCAGCGCCAATCTGGGTTCCTACGAGCAGTACTTC
many TRBJ2-5 . TRBV9 CASSVGGRYQETQYF TGTGCCAGCAGCGTAGGCGGCAGGTACCAAGAGACCCAGTACTTC
few TRBJ1-1 . TRBV5-4 CASSLDSRSTEAFF TGTGCCAGCAGCTTGGATAGTCGGTCCACTGAAGCTTTCTTT
many TRBJ2-1 . TRBV3-1 CASSQTMEQFF TGTGCCAGCAGCCAAACGATGGAGCAGTTCTTC
. TRBJ1-2 . TRBV13 CASSLGRGGTHGYTF TGTGCCAGCAGCTTAGGCCGTGGGGGGACCCATGGCTACACCTTC
few TRBJ2-1 . TRBV6-1 CASSEALMGAAPRYNEQFF TGTGCCAGCAGTGAAGCGCTCATGGGGGCTGCTCCAAGATACAATGAGCAGTTCTTC
many TRBJ1-1 . TRBV30 CAWSRRGAKTEAFF TGTGCCTGGAGCCGGCGGGGGGCGAAAACTGAAGCTTTCTTT
few TRBJ2-1 . TRBV15 CATSRDSRGRQFF TGTGCCACCAGCAGAGATTCCCGGGGGCGTCAGTTCTTC
. TRBJ2-2 TRBD2 TRBV2 CASSEGGLGTGELFF TGTGCCAGCAGTGAAGGGGGACTAGGGACCGGGGAGCTGTTTTTT